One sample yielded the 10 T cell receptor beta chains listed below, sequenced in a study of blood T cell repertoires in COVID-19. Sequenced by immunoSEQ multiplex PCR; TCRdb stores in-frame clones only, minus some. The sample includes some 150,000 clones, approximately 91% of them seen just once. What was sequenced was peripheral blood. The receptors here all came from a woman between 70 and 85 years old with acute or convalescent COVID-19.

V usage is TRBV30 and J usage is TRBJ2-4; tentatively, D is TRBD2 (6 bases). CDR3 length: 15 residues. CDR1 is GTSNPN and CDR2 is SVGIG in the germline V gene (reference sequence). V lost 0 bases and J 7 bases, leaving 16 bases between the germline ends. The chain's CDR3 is CAWSVGGTRGNIQYF. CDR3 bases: TGTGCCTGGAGTGTAGGTGGGACCCGGGGGAACATTCAGTACTTC.

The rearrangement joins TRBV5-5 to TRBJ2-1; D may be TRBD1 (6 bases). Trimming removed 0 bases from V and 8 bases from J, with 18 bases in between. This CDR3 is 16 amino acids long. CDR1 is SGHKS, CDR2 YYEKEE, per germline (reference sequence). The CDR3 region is CASSLDGTNSLDEQFF. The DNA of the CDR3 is TGTGCCAGCAGCTTGGATGGGACAAACTCTCTCGATGAGCAGTTCTTC.

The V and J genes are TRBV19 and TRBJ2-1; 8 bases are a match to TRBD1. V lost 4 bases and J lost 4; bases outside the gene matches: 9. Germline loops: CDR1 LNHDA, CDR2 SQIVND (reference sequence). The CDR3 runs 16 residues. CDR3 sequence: CASSTRQGQGYNEQFF. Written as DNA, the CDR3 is TGTGCCAGTAGTACCCGACAGGGGCAGGGGTACAATGAGCAGTTCTTC.

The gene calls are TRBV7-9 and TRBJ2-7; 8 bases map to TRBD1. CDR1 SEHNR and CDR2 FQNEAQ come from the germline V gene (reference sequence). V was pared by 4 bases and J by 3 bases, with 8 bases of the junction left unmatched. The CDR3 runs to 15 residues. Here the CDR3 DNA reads TGTGCCAGCAGCTCCACAAGGACAGGGAACTACGAGCAGTACGTC. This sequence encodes CASSSTRTGNYEQYV.

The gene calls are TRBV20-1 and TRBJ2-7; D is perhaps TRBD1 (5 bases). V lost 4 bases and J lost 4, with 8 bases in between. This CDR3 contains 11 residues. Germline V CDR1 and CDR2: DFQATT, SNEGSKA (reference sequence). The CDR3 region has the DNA TGCAGTGCTAAAGGGGTATACGAGCAGTACTTC. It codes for CSAKGVYEQYF.

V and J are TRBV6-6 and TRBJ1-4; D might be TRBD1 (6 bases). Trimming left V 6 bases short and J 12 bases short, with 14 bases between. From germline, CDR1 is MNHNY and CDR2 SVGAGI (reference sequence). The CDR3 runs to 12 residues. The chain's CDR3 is CASRYTGNELFF. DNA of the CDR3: TGTGCCAGCAGGTATACAGGGAACGAACTGTTTTTT.

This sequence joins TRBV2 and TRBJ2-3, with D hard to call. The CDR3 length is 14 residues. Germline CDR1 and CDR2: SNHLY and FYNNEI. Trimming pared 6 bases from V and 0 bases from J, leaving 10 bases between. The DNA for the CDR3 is TGTGCCAGCAGAGAGTTTCCTAGCACAGATACGCAGTATTTT. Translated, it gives CASREFPSTDTQYF.

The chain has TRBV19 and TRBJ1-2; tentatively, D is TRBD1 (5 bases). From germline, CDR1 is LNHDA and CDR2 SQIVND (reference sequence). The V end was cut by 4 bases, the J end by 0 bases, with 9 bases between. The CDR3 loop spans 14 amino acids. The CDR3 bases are TGTGCCAGTAGTAGCGGGGGAGCTAACTATGGCTACACCTTC. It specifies CASSSGGANYGYTF.

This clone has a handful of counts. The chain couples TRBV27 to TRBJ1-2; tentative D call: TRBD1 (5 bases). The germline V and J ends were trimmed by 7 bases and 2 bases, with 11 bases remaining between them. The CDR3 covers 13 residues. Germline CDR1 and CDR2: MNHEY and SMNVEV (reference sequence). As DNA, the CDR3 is TGTGCCAGCACCGATAACAGGAACTATGGCTACACCTTC. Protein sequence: CASTDNRNYGYTF.

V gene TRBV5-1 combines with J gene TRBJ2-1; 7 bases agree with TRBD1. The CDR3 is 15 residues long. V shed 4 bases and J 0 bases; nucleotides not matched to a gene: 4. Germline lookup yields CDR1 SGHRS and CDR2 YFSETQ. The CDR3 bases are TGCGCCAGCAGCCTAACAGGGGCCTCCTACAATGAGCAGTTCTTC. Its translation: CASSLTGASYNEQFF.